The sample holds one count of the clone carrying this TCR beta chain. The sample comes from a study of T cell responses to AZD1222 COVID-19 vaccine. The assay was immunoSEQ multiplex PCR, and TCRdb's table has in-frame clones only and misses some. The table lists around 72,000 clones, roughly 91% of them singletons. The sequence came from an adult in good health. Sequenced here: peripheral blood, sampled on day 0 of AZD1222 vaccination.

The CDR3 loop reads CASSHTRGAHYGYTF. CDR3 in DNA: TGTGCCAGCAGCCATACCCGGGGCGCCCACTATGGCTACACCTTC. The V gene is TRBV28, the J gene TRBJ1-2, with D tentatively TRBD1 (5 bases). Trimming took 6 bases from V and 3 from J, leaving 17 bases between them. This CDR3 spans 15 amino acids. Germline loops: CDR1 MDHEN, CDR2 SYDVKM.